This TCR beta chain derives from a study of CDR3 diversity in severe acne. The CDR3 is 15 residues long. Germline V gene sequence: CDR1 SGHTA, CDR2 FQGTGA. V was clipped by 5 bases and J by 6 bases; unmatched bases: 10. About this clonotype itself: This sequence may be a read error, since a much larger clone differs from it by one base.

Each CDR3 protein gets one entry after TCRdb re-called the PCR reads with MiXCR. The sample holds some 84,000 distinct CDR3 sequences, approximately 51% seen once. This clonotype was obtained from a male donor in good health, without acne. The source material was blood. The rearrangement uses TRBV7-3 and TRBJ1-1, with TRBD1 matching over 9 bases. CDR3 protein: CASSATETGGPEAFF. CDR3 coding DNA: TGTGCCAGCAGCGCGACCGAGACAGGGGGGCCTGAAGCTTTCTTT.